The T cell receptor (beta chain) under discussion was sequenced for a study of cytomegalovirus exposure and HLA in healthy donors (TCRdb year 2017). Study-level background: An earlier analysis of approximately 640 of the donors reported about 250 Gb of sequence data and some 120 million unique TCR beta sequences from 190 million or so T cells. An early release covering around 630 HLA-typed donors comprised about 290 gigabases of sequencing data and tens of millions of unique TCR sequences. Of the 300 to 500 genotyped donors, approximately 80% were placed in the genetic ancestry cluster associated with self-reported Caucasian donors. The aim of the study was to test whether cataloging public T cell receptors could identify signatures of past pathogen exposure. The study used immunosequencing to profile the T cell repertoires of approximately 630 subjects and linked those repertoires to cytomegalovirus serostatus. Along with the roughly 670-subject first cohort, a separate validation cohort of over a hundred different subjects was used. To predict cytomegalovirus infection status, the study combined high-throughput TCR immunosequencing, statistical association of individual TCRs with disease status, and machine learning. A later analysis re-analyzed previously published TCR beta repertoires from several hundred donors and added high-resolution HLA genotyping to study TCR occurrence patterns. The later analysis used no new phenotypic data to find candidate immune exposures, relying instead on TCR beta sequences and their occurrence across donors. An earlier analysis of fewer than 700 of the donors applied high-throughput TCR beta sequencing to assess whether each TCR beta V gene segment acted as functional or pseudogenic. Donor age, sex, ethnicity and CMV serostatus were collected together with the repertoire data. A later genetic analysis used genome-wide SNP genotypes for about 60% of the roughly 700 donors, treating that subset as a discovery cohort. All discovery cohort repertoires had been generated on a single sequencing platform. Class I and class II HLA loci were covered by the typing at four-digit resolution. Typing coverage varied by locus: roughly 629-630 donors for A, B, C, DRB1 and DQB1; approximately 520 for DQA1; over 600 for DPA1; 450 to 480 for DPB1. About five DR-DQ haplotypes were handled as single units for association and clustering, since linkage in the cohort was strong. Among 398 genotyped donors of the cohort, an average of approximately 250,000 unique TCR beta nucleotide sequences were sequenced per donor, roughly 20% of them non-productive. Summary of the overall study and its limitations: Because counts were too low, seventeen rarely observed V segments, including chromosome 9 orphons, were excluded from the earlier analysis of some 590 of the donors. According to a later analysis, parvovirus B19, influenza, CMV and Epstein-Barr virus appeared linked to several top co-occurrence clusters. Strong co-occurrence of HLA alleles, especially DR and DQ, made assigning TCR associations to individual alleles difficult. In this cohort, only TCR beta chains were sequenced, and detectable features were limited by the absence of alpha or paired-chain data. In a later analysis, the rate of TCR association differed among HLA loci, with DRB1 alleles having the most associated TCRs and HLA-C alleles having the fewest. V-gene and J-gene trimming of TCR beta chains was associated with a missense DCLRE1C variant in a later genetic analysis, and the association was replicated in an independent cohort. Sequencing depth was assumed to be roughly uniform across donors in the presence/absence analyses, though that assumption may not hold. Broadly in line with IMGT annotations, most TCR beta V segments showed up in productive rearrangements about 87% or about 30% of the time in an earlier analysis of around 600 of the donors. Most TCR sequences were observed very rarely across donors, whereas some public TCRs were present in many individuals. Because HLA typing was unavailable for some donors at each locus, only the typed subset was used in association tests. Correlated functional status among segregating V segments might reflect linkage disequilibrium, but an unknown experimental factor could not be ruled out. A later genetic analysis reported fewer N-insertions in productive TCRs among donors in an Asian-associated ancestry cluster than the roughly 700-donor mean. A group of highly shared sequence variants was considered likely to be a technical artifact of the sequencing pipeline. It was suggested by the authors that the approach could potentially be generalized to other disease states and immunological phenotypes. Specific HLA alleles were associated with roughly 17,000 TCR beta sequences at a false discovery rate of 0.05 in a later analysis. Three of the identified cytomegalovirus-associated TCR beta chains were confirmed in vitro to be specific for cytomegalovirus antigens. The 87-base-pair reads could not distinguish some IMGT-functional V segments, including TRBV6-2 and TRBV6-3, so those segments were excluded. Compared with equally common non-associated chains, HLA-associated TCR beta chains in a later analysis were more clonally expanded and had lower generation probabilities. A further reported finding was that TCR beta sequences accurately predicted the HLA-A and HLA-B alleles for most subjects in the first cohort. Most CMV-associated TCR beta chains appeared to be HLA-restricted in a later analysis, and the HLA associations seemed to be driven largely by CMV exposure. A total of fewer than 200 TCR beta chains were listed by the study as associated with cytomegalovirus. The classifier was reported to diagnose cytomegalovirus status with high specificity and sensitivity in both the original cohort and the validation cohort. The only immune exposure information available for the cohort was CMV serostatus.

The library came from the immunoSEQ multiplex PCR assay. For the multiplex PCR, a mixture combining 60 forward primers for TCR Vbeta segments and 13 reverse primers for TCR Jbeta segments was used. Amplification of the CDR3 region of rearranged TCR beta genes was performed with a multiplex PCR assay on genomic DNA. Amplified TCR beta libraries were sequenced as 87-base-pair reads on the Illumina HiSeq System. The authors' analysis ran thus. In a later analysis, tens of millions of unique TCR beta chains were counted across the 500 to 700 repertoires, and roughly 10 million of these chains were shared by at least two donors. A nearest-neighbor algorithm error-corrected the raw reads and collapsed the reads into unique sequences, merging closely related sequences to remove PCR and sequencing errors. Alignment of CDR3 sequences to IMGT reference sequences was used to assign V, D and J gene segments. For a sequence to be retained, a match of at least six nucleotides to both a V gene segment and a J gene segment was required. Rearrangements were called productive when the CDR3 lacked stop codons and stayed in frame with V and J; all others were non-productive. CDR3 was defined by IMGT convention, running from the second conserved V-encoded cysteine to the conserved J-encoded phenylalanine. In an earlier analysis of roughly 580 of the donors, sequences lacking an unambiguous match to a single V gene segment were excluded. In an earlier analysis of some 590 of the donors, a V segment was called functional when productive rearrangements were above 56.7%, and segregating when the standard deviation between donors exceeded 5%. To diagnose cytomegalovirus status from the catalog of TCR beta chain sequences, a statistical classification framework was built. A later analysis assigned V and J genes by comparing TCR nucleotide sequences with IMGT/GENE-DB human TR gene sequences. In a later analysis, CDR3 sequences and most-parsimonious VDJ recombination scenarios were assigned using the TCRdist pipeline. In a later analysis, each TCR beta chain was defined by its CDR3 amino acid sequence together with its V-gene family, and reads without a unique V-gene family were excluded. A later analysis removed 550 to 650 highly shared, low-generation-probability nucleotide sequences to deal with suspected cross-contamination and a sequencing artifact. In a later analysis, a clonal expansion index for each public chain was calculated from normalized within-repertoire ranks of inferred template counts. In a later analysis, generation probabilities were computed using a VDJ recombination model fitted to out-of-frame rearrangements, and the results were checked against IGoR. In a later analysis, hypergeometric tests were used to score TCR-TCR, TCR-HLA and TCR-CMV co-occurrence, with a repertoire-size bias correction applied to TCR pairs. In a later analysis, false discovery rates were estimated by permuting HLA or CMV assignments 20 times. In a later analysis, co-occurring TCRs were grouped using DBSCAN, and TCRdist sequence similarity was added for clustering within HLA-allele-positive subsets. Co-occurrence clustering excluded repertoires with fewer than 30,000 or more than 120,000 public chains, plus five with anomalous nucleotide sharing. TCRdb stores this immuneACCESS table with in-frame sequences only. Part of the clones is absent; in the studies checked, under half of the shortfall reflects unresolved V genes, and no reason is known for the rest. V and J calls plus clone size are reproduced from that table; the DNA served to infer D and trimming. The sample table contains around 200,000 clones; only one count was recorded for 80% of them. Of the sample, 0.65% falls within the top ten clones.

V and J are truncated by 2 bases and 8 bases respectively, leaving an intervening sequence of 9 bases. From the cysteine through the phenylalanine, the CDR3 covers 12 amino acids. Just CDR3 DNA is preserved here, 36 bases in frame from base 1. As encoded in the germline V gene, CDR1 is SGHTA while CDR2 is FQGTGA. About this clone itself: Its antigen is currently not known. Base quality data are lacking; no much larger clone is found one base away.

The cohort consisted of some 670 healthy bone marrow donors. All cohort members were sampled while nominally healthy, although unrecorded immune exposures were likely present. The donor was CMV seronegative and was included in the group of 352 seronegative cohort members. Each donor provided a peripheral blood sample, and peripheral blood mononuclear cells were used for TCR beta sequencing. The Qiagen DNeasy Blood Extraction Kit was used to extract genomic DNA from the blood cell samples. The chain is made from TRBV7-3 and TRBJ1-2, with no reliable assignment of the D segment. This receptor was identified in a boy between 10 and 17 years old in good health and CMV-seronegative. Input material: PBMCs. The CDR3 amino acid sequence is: CASSLLGRGYTF. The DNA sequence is TGTGCCAGCAGCTTATTAGGGAGAGGCTACACCTTC.